What follows are 7 T cell receptor beta chains derived from one specimen sequenced in a study of blood T cell repertoires in COVID-19. Clones were read by immunoSEQ multiplex PCR, and TCRdb kept only the in-frame ones, dropping some. The table has fewer than 65,000 clones, approximately 89% seen once. The sequencing sample was made of peripheral blood. Source of these receptors: a man aged 60 to 69 with acute or convalescent COVID-19.

This clone has just a few counts. The rearrangement links TRBV29-1 to TRBJ2-2; TRBD2 aligns across 10 bases. The CDR3 sequence is 19 residues long. Germline loops: CDR1 SQVTM, CDR2 ANQGSEA. The V segment lost 2 bases and the J segment 0 bases; nucleotides outside the gene matches: 12. CDR3 residues: CSVEIVTSGKSANTGELFF. Written as DNA, the CDR3 is TGCAGCGTTGAAATCGTTACTAGCGGGAAGAGCGCGAACACCGGGGAGCTGTTTTTT.

The gene calls are TRBV5-1 and TRBJ2-1; 12 bases align to TRBD2. J lost 8 bases, V lost 2 bases, and 8 bases had no gene match. The CDR3 extends over 16 amino acids. Per the germline V gene, CDR1 is SGHRS and CDR2 is YFSETQ. The CDR3 is CASSLQTSGSRHEQFF. Here the CDR3 DNA reads TGCGCCAGCAGCTTACAGACTAGCGGGAGTAGGCATGAGCAGTTCTTC.

The chain couples TRBV28 to TRBJ1-5, with 9 bases that match TRBD1. V lost 5 bases and J lost 0; bases outside the gene matches: 8. This CDR3 region has 17 residues. Germline CDR1 reads MDHEN; CDR2 reads SYDVKM. CDR3 region: CASSILQGANSNQPQHF. The DNA for the CDR3 is TGTGCCAGCAGTATCCTACAGGGGGCTAATAGCAATCAGCCCCAGCATTTT. Looking up the rest from reference TRBV28 and TRBJ1-5 gives the full variable domain: DVKVTQSSRYLVKRTGEKVFLECVQDMDHENMFWYRQDPGLGLRLIYFSYDVKMKEKGDIPEGYSVSREKKERFSLILESASTNQTSMYLCASSILQGANSNQPQHFGDGTRLSIL.

The rearrangement uses TRBV19 and TRBJ1-6; D is possibly TRBD1 (6 bases). Germline V lookup: CDR1 LNHDA, CDR2 SQIVND (reference sequence). V was trimmed by 5 bases and J by 7 bases, leaving 9 bases between them. CDR3 length: 13 residues. In DNA form, the CDR3 reads TGTGCCAGTAGTGCTCAGGGGAATTCACCCCTCCACTTT. It codes for CASSAQGNSPLHF.

This sequence joins TRBV9 and TRBJ1-1; D remains ambiguous. The CDR3 runs to 12 residues. Per germline, CDR1 SGDLS and CDR2 YYNGEE. V was cut by 4 bases and J by 0 bases, with 4 bases left in between. CDR3 DNA sequence: TGTGCCAGCAGCCGGGTGAACACTGAAGCTTTCTTT. This sequence encodes CASSRVNTEAFF.

In this sample, this clone turned up once. The V and J genes are TRBV6-5 and TRBJ1-1; 10 positions match TRBD1. CDR1 is MNHEY and CDR2 is SVGAGI in the germline V gene. Trimming removed 8 bases from V and 10 bases from J; junction bases left unmatched: 10. This CDR3 has 13 residues. CDR3 bases: TGTGCCAGCGACCGACAGGGGGCATTGGGAGCTTTCTTT. It encodes CASDRQGALGAFF.

V usage is TRBV3-1 (or the pseudogene TRBV3-2) and J usage is TRBJ2-3; perhaps TRBD1 as D (6 bases). V gave up 3 bases and J gave up 4 bases, with 14 bases separating them. The CDR3 runs to 15 residues. Germline V lookup: CDR1 LGHDT, CDR2 YNNKEL (reference sequence). The CDR3 loop reads CASSHPDRFADTQYF. The CDR3 coding sequence is TGTGCCAGCAGCCATCCTGACAGGTTCGCAGATACGCAGTATTTT.